In this sample, the clone carrying this T cell receptor beta chain turned up a few times. Using a J-beta primer mix together with a sample-barcoded 5' primer, a second PCR was run for roughly 7 to 11 cycles. TCRdb reprocessed the 5' RACE reads via MiXCR and lists one record per CDR3 protein. Of 1.5 million to 1.8 million distinct CDR3 sequences in the sample, 35% to 45% were seen once. The data were taken from a study of blood T cells in healthy people across ages. Sequenced sample: blood. This sequence originates from a woman aged 18-29 years in good health.

CDR3 residues: CASRRGYYGYTF. The CDR3 bases are TGTGCCAGCAGACGGGGGTACTATGGCTACACCTTC. The chain uses TRBV6-5 and TRBJ1-2, with D perhaps TRBD1 (5 bases). CDR1 and CDR2 (germline): MNHEY, SVGAGI. Between the trimmed V and J ends, which lost 6 bases and 3 bases, there was a span of 8 bases. The CDR3 runs 12 residues.